Below are 30 T cell receptor beta chains sequenced from a single sample in a study of T cell repertoires in cytomegalovirus infection. Using its own MiXCR run on the reads, TCRdb lists one record per CDR3 protein. The sample includes about 130,000 distinct CDR3 sequences, about 24% of them seen just once. Their antigen targets remain unknown. The sequenced material came from PBMCs, sequenced either directly or after in vitro stimulation (not recorded which). The receptors originated from a human donor in good health (CMV status not recorded). Some clones in this sample may be carry-over from other donors' samples.

This clonotype was counted ten times or more. The chain employs TRBV28 and TRBJ2-1, with 10 bases lining up with TRBD2. Germline V lookup: CDR1 MDHEN, CDR2 SYDVKM. Losses at the gene ends were 10 bases for V and 6 bases for J; bases not matched to a gene: 6. CDR3 length: 13 amino acids. The CDR3 DNA is TGTGCCACCAACAGCGGGAGGGCCAATGAGCAGTTCTTC. Residues: CATNSGRANEQFF.

This clonotype was seen a few times. The chain couples TRBV7-8 to TRBJ2-2; D gene unclear. The CDR3 runs to 14 residues. Germline V gene lookup returns CDR1 SGHVS and CDR2 FQNEAQ. Between the trimmed V and J ends, which lost 2 bases and 5 bases, there was a span of 9 bases. Here the CDR3 DNA reads TGTGCCAGCAGCTTAATACTCACGACCGGGGAGCTGTTTTTT. Its protein product is CASSLILTTGELFF.

J is TRBJ2-7 and V is TRBV7-6; 12 nucleotides align to TRBD2. The germline gives CDR1 SGHVS, CDR2 FNYEAQ. V lost 9 bases and J lost 7; bases outside the gene matches: 10. The length of the CDR3 is 14 residues. In DNA form, the CDR3 reads TGTGCCAGGATTCTAGCGGGAGGGCCGGGGGAGCAGTACGTC. Translating it yields CARILAGGPGEQYV.

The chain links TRBV6-4 to TRBJ1-6; no clear D gene. Trimming shortened V by 6 bases and J by 0 bases, and 15 bases separated the two germline ends. The CDR3 is 17 amino acids. The germline gives CDR1 MRHNA, CDR2 SNTAGT. The CDR3 bases are TGTGCCAGCAGCTCTAACTCGGTCGGCTCCTATAATTCACCCCTCCACTTT. Translation gives CASSSNSVGSYNSPLHF.

This clonotype occurred a few times. This chain joins TRBV7-6 and TRBJ2-1; no definite D call. Trimming stripped 4 bases from V and 1 base from J, with 11 bases between. The CDR3 is made up of 15 amino acids. Germline V gives CDR1 SGHVS, CDR2 FNYEAQ. CDR3 loop: CASSSTQDSYNEQFF. The CDR3 nucleotides are TGTGCCAGCAGCTCCACACAAGATTCCTACAATGAGCAGTTCTTC.

V is TRBV7-3 and J is TRBJ2-1; no clear D. The V gene's germline CDR1 is SGHTA and CDR2 FQGTGA. The CDR3 has 12 residues. V lost 2 bases and J 10 bases, leaving 9 bases between the germline ends. This CDR3 reads CASSLGVSEQFF. The CDR3 DNA sequence: TGTGCCAGCAGCTTAGGGGTGTCGGAGCAGTTCTTC. Drawing the rest from reference TRBV7-3 and TRBJ2-1, the complete variable domain is GAGVSQTPSNKVTEKGKYVELRCDPISGHTALYWYRQSLGQGPEFLIYFQGTGAADDSGLPNDRFFAVRPEGSVSTLKIQRTERGDSAVYLCASSLGVSEQFFGPGTRLTVL.

This clonotype was seen more than once but under ten times. This chain uses TRBV6-1 with TRBJ1-6, with D unresolved. The CDR3 sequence is 11 residues long. CDR1 and CDR2 from the germline V gene are MNHNS and SASEGT. V lost 9 bases and J 5 bases, leaving 5 bases between the germline ends. CDR3 protein: CASGDNSPLHF. CDR3 DNA sequence: TGTGCCAGTGGGGATAATTCACCCCTCCACTTT.

This clonotype was seen ten or more times. This chain links TRBV7-2 with TRBJ2-5; TRBD2 aligns across 9 bases. This CDR3 has 16 amino acids. Germline V gene sequence: CDR1 SGHTA, CDR2 FQGNSA. V was pared by 7 bases and J by 1 base, with 10 bases of the junction left unmatched. The CDR3 region is CASTQWGSGSQETQYF. Here the CDR3 DNA reads TGTGCCAGCACTCAATGGGGTAGCGGGAGCCAAGAGACCCAGTACTTC.

The gene calls are TRBV4-1 and TRBJ2-7; TRBD2 agrees at 9 bases. The CDR3 has 15 residues. From germline, CDR1 is MGHRA and CDR2 YSYEKL. V lost 2 bases to trimming and J lost 3 bases; unmatched junction nucleotides: 5. CDR3 coding DNA: TGCGCCAGCAGCCAAAAGTCGACTAGCGGCTACGAGCAGTACTTC. It codes for CASSQKSTSGYEQYF.

This chain connects TRBV4-2 to TRBJ1-6; 10 bases map to TRBD1. The CDR3 has 18 amino acids. V trimming: 4 bases; J trimming: 3 bases; junction bases outside the gene matches: 9. The germline V gene encodes CDR1 LGHNA and CDR2 YNFKEQ. In DNA form, the CDR3 reads TGTGCCAGCAGCCGGGAGCGACAGGGGGCTATCTATAATTCACCCCTCCACTTT. Amino acids: CASSRERQGAIYNSPLHF.

J is TRBJ1-2 and V is TRBV7-2; D gene ambiguous. The length of the CDR3 is 13 residues. V shed 6 bases and J shed 0 bases, with 8 bases lying between them. Germline lookup yields CDR1 SGHTA and CDR2 FQGNSA. For the CDR3, the DNA is TGTGCCAGCAGGTTTGGGGCTAACTATGGCTACACCTTC. Residues: CASRFGANYGYTF.

J is TRBJ1-1 and V is TRBV27; D gene unclear. V gave up 5 bases and J gave up 0 bases, with 10 bases separating them. The CDR3 is 14 amino acids. Germline V lookup: CDR1 MNHEY, CDR2 SMNVEV (reference sequence). The CDR3 bases are TGTGCCAGCAGTATAACAGTTTTGAACACTGAAGCTTTCTTT. This translates into CASSITVLNTEAFF.

This clonotype appeared a few times. This chain connects TRBV18 to TRBJ2-7, with D perhaps TRBD1 or TRBD2 (5 bases each). Germline V lookup: CDR1 KGHSH, CDR2 LQKENI. With 6 bases removed from V and 6 bases from J, the gap between germline ends came to 15 bases. The CDR3 covers 13 residues. The CDR3 reads CASSPGTAGEQYF. The CDR3 nucleotides are TGTGCCAGCTCTCCCGGGACGGCGGGCGAGCAGTACTTC.

In nucleotides, the CDR3 is TGCAGTGCTAGAGATATCGGACAGGGGTTCCTTGAAGCTTTCTTT. Protein: CSARDIGQGFLEAFF. V is TRBV20-1 and J is TRBJ1-1, with TRBD1 matching over 9 bases. Germline V lookup: CDR1 DFQATT, CDR2 SNEGSKA (reference sequence). This CDR3 is built from 15 residues. Trimming cost V 0 bases and J 7 bases; bases outside gene matches: 9.

The V and J genes are TRBV12-3 or TRBV12-4 and TRBJ2-1, with a weak D call TRBD2 (5 bases). Trimming pared 5 bases from V and 10 bases from J, leaving 21 bases between. This CDR3 region has 15 residues. This CDR3 reads CASSPARGLWGEQFF. CDR3 coding DNA: TGTGCCAGCAGTCCCGCACGAGGGCTTTGGGGAGAGCAGTTCTTC.

Concerning this clonotype: A read error may be the cause here, since a much bigger clone is one base away. The chain joins TRBV7-8 to TRBJ1-2, with D hard to call. The germline V gene has CDR1 SGHVS and CDR2 FQNEAQ. The CDR3 extends over 12 amino acids. The CDR3 DNA reads TGTGCCAGCAGCTTAGTTGGAGATGGCTTCACCTTC. Its protein product is CASSLVGDGFTF.

V usage is TRBV27 and J usage is TRBJ2-1; D call uncertain. Trimming took off 3 bases at V and 0 bases at J, with 9 bases between the two ends. Germline V gives CDR1 MNHEY, CDR2 SMNVEV (reference sequence). The CDR3 is 15 residues long. The CDR3: CASSFGSSSYNEQFF. The DNA of the CDR3 is TGTGCCAGCAGTTTCGGGTCTAGCTCCTACAATGAGCAGTTCTTC.

This clonotype was detected a few times. V and J are TRBV5-5 and TRBJ2-1; D is undetermined. Between the trimmed V and J ends, which lost 0 bases and 8 bases, there was a span of 9 bases. The CDR3 is 13 residues long. In germline, CDR1 is SGHKS, CDR2 YYEKEE (reference sequence). For the CDR3, the DNA is TGTGCCAGCAGCTTGGAGTTTCCCCATGAGCAGTTCTTC. Protein product: CASSLEFPHEQFF.

V usage is TRBV29-1 and J usage is TRBJ1-3, with D hard to call. The V and J ends lost 4 bases and 4 bases respectively, with 11 bases between them. CDR3 length: 13 residues. Germline values: CDR1 SQVTM, CDR2 ANQGSEA. CDR3 protein: CSVGVQEGNTIYF. The CDR3 DNA is TGCAGCGTTGGGGTCCAGGAGGGAAACACCATATATTTT.

The V gene is TRBV7-8, the J gene TRBJ1-3; possibly TRBD1 for D (5 bases). Germline CDR1 SGHVS, CDR2 FQNEAQ. The CDR3 length is 13 residues. V lost 6 bases and J 4 bases, leaving 10 bases between the germline ends. Here the CDR3 reads CASSLDRGNTIYF. In nucleotides, the CDR3 is TGTGCCAGCAGTCTCGACAGAGGAAACACCATATATTTT.

This rearrangement joins TRBV27 to TRBJ2-1; 10 positions match TRBD2. J was trimmed by 6 bases and V by 6 bases; bases with no gene match: 11. The germline V gene has CDR1 MNHEY and CDR2 SMNVEV (reference sequence). This CDR3 region has 16 residues. DNA of the CDR3: TGTGCCAGCAGCCGTAATTTAGCGGGAGGATCCAATGAGCAGTTCTTC. It is translated as CASSRNLAGGSNEQFF.

This clonotype has a handful of counts. The genes are TRBV2 and TRBJ2-1; D is perhaps TRBD2 (6 bases). This CDR3 comprises 15 residues. Germline CDR1 and CDR2: SNHLY and FYNNEI. The V end was cut by 6 bases, the J end by 4 bases, with 16 bases between. CDR3 sequence: CASRRSGAVYNEQFF. The CDR3 nucleotides read TGTGCCAGCAGGAGGTCGGGAGCGGTTTACAATGAGCAGTTCTTC.

This clonotype occurred a few times. The gene calls are TRBV10-3 and TRBJ1-1, with D uncertain. Germline CDR1 and CDR2: ENHRY and SYGVKD. Trimming pared 3 bases from V and 0 bases from J, leaving 5 bases between. The CDR3 has 13 amino acids. The CDR3 sequence: CAISDSLNTEAFF. As DNA, the CDR3 is TGTGCCATCAGTGACTCTTTGAACACTGAAGCTTTCTTT.

This sequence joins TRBV29-1 and TRBJ2-7; D is uncertain. Germline CDR1 and CDR2: SQVTM and ANQGSEA. V was trimmed by 3 bases and J by 2 bases, leaving 8 bases between them. The CDR3 extends over 12 amino acids. CDR3 sequence reads: CSVESQPYEQYF. CDR3 bases: TGCAGCGTTGAGTCTCAACCCTACGAGCAGTACTTC.

The genes are TRBV28 and TRBJ2-7; D is possibly TRBD2 (5 bases). Trimming shortened V by 10 bases and J by 7 bases, and 17 bases separated the two germline ends. This CDR3 spans 12 amino acids. Germline loops: CDR1 MDHEN, CDR2 SYDVKM. The CDR3 spells CATRRGLDEQYF. The CDR3 nucleotides read TGTGCCACCCGGAGAGGGTTGGATGAGCAGTACTTC. The variable domain in full, with the rest retrieved from reference TRBV28 and TRBJ2-7, is DVKVTQSSRYLVKRTGEKVFLECVQDMDHENMFWYRQDPGLGLRLIYFSYDVKMKEKGDIPEGYSVSREKKERFSLILESASTNQTSMYLCATRRGLDEQYFGPGTRLTVT.

The chain carries TRBV20-1 and TRBJ2-5; 7 bases line up with TRBD2. This CDR3 is 17 amino acids long. V shed 1 base and J 4 bases; nucleotides not matched to a gene: 15. Germline CDR1 DFQATT, CDR2 SNEGSKA (reference sequence). The CDR3 sequence: CSARVNGRPLLAETQYF. The CDR3 DNA sequence: TGCAGTGCTAGAGTGAACGGGAGGCCACTTTTGGCAGAGACCCAGTACTTC.

For the CDR3, the DNA is TGCGCCAGCAGCCAAGGGGTAGGAGCTTTCTTT. Translation: CASSQGVGAFF. The V gene is TRBV4-3, the J gene TRBJ1-1; D gene uncertain. CDR3 length: 11 amino acids. Germline V lookup: CDR1 LGHNA, CDR2 YSLEER. The V end lost 1 base, the J end lost 10 bases, and 7 bases lay between the germline ends.

The chain has TRBV7-9 and TRBJ2-5; D remains ambiguous. CDR1 and CDR2 from the germline V gene are SEHNR and FQNEAQ (reference sequence). V lost 7 bases, J lost 2 bases, and 20 bases lay in between. This CDR3 has 16 amino acids. The CDR3 DNA reads as TGTGCCAGCACCACGCCGGGTTTTTCGGGTCAAGAGACCCAGTACTTC. It specifies CASTTPGFSGQETQYF. The full variable domain, its missing parts supplied by reference TRBV7-9 and TRBJ2-5, is DTGVSQNPRHKITKRGQNVTFRCDPISEHNRLYWYRQTLGQGPEFLTYFQNEAQLEKSRLLSDRFSAERPKGSFSTLEIQRTEQGDSAMYLCASTTPGFSGQETQYFGPGTRLLVL.

V and J are TRBV25-1 and TRBJ1-4, with D unresolved. Trimming stripped 3 bases from V and 8 bases from J, with 10 bases between. This CDR3 is built from 13 residues. The V gene's germline CDR1 is MGHDK and CDR2 SYGVNS. The chain's CDR3 is CASSELLGEKLFF. In DNA, the CDR3 is TGTGCCAGCAGTGAGTTACTAGGGGAAAAACTGTTTTTT. The entire variable domain, with the rest obtained from reference TRBV25-1 and TRBJ1-4, is as follows: EADIYQTPRYLVIGTGKKITLECSQTMGHDKMYWYQQDPGMELHLIHYSYGVNSTEKGDLSSESTVSRIRTEHFPLTLESARPSHTSQYLCASSELLGEKLFFGSGTQLSVL.

The gene calls are TRBV11-2 and TRBJ2-1; D call uncertain. CDR1 and CDR2 from the germline V gene are SGHAT and FQNNGV. The CDR3 is made up of 12 amino acids. Trimming pared 0 bases from V and 8 bases from J, leaving 5 bases between. As DNA, the CDR3 is TGTGCCAGCAGCTTAGATACAGATGAGCAGTTCTTC. Translating it yields CASSLDTDEQFF.